This TCR beta chain emerged from a study of T cell repertoires in cytomegalovirus infection. TCRdb reprocessed the reads with MiXCR, giving one entry per CDR3 protein. Counted here are roughly 860,000 distinct CDR3 sequences, about 31% occurring once; the ten biggest clones make up around 11%. This clonotype was observed a handful of times. As yet, its antigen is unknown. V gave up 3 bases and J gave up 0 bases, with 5 bases separating them. The CDR3 loop spans 13 amino acids. The chain uses TRBV12-3 or TRBV12-4 and TRBJ1-2; D is undetermined. This TCR was recovered from a human donor in good health (CMV status not recorded). Some clones in this sample may be carry-over from other donors' samples. The sample here was cultured CD8+ T cells from PBMCs, taken from culture after CMV antigen stimulation. CDR3 region: CASSFQSNYGYTF. CDR3 coding DNA: TGTGCCAGCAGTTTTCAGTCTAACTATGGCTACACCTTC.